One sample yielded the 18 T cell receptor beta chains listed below, sequenced in a study of cytomegalovirus exposure and HLA in healthy donors. Both 60 Vbeta primers and 13 Jbeta primers went into the PCR. Sequenced by immunoSEQ multiplex PCR; TCRdb stores in-frame clones only, minus some. This repertoire includes 130,000 to 150,000 clones. Sequencing was performed on PBMCs. The receptors originated from a male donor in good health and CMV-seronegative.

The V call is TRBV7-9, the J call TRBJ1-3, with D hard to call. Germline CDR1 SEHNR, CDR2 FQNEAQ (reference sequence). This CDR3 spans 14 amino acids. Trimming removed 5 bases from V and 1 base from J, with 9 bases in between. CDR3 DNA: TGTGCCAGCAGCGTACAGTCTTCTGGAAACACCATATATTTT. Protein: CASSVQSSGNTIYF.

The CDR3, as DNA: TGTGCCAGTCTTTCTGGGGGGGGCACTGAAGCTTTCTTT. Translated, it gives CASLSGGGTEAFF. The genes are TRBV19 and TRBJ1-1; TRBD1 might be the D (5 bases). The V gene lost 8 bases and the J gene lost 4 bases, with 14 bases spanning the gap. The CDR3 contains 13 residues. In germline, CDR1 is LNHDA, CDR2 SQIVND (reference sequence).

The J gene is TRBJ2-5, the V gene TRBV25-1; maybe TRBD1 (6 bases). There are 12 residues in the CDR3. Germline V lookup: CDR1 MGHDK, CDR2 SYGVNS. The germline V and J ends were trimmed by 7 bases and 5 bases, with 11 bases remaining between them. The CDR3, as DNA: TGTGCCAGCAAGGGGCAGGGGGAGACCCAGTACTTC. This sequence encodes CASKGQGETQYF.

This sequence joins TRBV5-4 and TRBJ2-3; 8 bases fit TRBD2. There are 15 residues in the CDR3. The germline CDR1 and CDR2 sequences are SGHNT and YYREEE (reference sequence). V was clipped by 0 bases and J by 3 bases; unmatched bases: 3. CDR3 protein: CASSLDQRGTDTQYF. Written as DNA, the CDR3 is TGTGCCAGCAGCTTGGACCAGCGGGGGACAGATACGCAGTATTTT.

The DNA for the CDR3 is TGTGCCAGCAGTTTATTCAGGGGGTCTGAAGCTTTCTTT. Protein product: CASSLFRGSEAFF. The genes are TRBV28 and TRBJ1-1; 7 bases fit TRBD1. CDR3 length equals 13 residues. The V segment lost 1 base and the J segment 6 bases; nucleotides outside the gene matches: 2. Germline values: CDR1 MDHEN, CDR2 SYDVKM.

This chain connects TRBV4-3 to TRBJ2-3, with TRBD1 as a possible D gene (7 bases). Looked up from germline, CDR1 is LGHNA and CDR2 is YSLEER. The CDR3 is 16 residues long. The ends were cut back, 0 bases at V and 3 bases at J, with 13 bases in the middle. In nucleotides, the CDR3 is TGCGCCAGCAGCCAAGACGCGGGACAGCCGACAGATACGCAGTATTTT. Translating gives CASSQDAGQPTDTQYF.

The chain links TRBV6-5 to TRBJ1-1, with no clear D. CDR3 length: 16 residues. Trimming took off 3 bases at V and 8 bases at J, with 22 bases between the two ends. Per the germline V gene, CDR1 is MNHEY and CDR2 is SVGAGI. In DNA form, the CDR3 reads TGTGCCAGCAGTTATGCGGCGGGAGTGGCCGATTCGGAAGCTTTCTTT. This sequence encodes CASSYAAGVADSEAFF.

The chain combines TRBV6-5 with TRBJ2-2, with no clear D. The CDR3 is 15 residues long. Trimming pared 3 bases from V and 7 bases from J, leaving 15 bases between. Germline V gives CDR1 MNHEY, CDR2 SVGAGI. The CDR3 here is CASSYSPEDNGELFF. CDR3 DNA sequence: TGTGCCAGCAGTTATTCCCCAGAGGATAACGGGGAGCTGTTTTTT.

The V gene is TRBV28, the J gene TRBJ1-5; D is unresolved. Per the germline V gene, CDR1 is MDHEN and CDR2 is SYDVKM. The CDR3 has 15 residues. Trimming removed 3 bases at V and 0 bases at J, with 9 bases between. CDR3 sequence: CASSFEEYSNQPQHF. In DNA form, the CDR3 reads TGTGCCAGCAGTTTTGAAGAGTATAGCAATCAGCCCCAGCATTTT.

The J gene is TRBJ2-7, the V gene TRBV6-6, with 7 bases matching TRBD2. CDR3 length: 14 amino acids. The germline gives CDR1 MNHNY, CDR2 SVGAGI (reference sequence). Unmatched junction bases numbered 11, after V lost 5 bases and J lost 7 bases. The chain's CDR3 is CASSLTLAVGEQYF. CDR3 DNA: TGTGCCAGCAGTCTGACTCTAGCGGTGGGAGAGCAGTACTTC.

The chain carries TRBV7-2 and TRBJ2-7, with D perhaps TRBD1 (5 bases). V lost 5 bases to trimming and J lost 4 bases, with 15 bases between them. The CDR3 is made up of 14 amino acids. Germline values: CDR1 SGHTA, CDR2 FQGNSA. CDR3 in amino acids: CASSITDSAYEQYF. The CDR3 nucleotides read TGTGCCAGCAGCATCACCGACAGCGCGTACGAGCAGTACTTC.

The V gene is TRBV6-6, the J gene TRBJ2-7, with 12 bases lining up with TRBD1. The CDR3 runs 15 residues. Losses at the gene ends were 7 bases for V and 8 bases for J; bases not matched to a gene: 12. Germline V gene sequence: CDR1 MNHNY, CDR2 SVGAGI (reference sequence). The CDR3 here is CASTPLGTGGAKQYF. For the CDR3, the DNA is TGTGCCAGCACCCCACTAGGGACAGGGGGCGCAAAGCAGTACTTC.

The rearrangement links TRBV28 to TRBJ2-7; D gene uncertain. The CDR3 is 12 amino acids. The V and J ends lost 2 bases and 4 bases respectively, with 6 bases between them. Germline V gene sequence: CDR1 MDHEN, CDR2 SYDVKM. The CDR3 DNA reads as TGTGCCAGCAGTTTACGTGTGTACGAGCAGTACTTC. Its translation: CASSLRVYEQYF.

The chain has TRBV5-5 and TRBJ1-3, with a weak D call TRBD1 (6 bases). This CDR3 contains 16 residues. The V end was cut by 0 bases, the J end by 8 bases, with 18 bases between. Germline CDR1 reads SGHKS; CDR2 reads YYEKEE (reference sequence). DNA of the CDR3: TGTGCCAGCAGCTTGGCAAGCTGGCAGGGGACGGACACCATATATTTT. It is translated as CASSLASWQGTDTIYF.

The rearrangement joins TRBV11-2 to TRBJ2-7, with D possibly being TRBD1 (5 bases). V was clipped by 5 bases and J by 6 bases, with 11 bases between them. CDR3 length: 12 amino acids. Germline V gives CDR1 SGHAT, CDR2 FQNNGV. The CDR3 DNA sequence: TGTGCCAGCAGCCCAGGGTTACGCGAGCAGTACTTC. Amino acids: CASSPGLREQYF.

The gene calls are TRBV6-5 and TRBJ2-7, with 7 positions matching TRBD1. Germline assignment: CDR1 MNHEY and CDR2 SVGAGI. Losses at the gene ends were 3 bases for V and 0 bases for J; bases not matched to a gene: 5. The CDR3 is 15 residues long. The CDR3 region has the DNA TGTGCCAGCAGTTATTACCGGGACAGCTCCTACGAGCAGTACTTC. Its protein product is CASSYYRDSSYEQYF.

This sequence joins TRBV5-6 and TRBJ1-6; no clear D gene. The CDR3 contains 15 residues. Trimming left V 0 bases short and J 3 bases short, with 7 bases between. The germline gives CDR1 SGHDT, CDR2 YYEEEE. The CDR3 DNA is TGTGCCAGCAGCTTGGTTGGGAGCTATAATTCACCCCTCCACTTT. It codes for CASSLVGSYNSPLHF.

The chain uses TRBV10-2 and TRBJ1-4; D gene ambiguous. V was trimmed by 3 bases and J by 8 bases, leaving 4 bases between them. The germline gives CDR1 WSHSY, CDR2 SAAADI. CDR3 size: 11 residues. CDR3 residues: CASSEEEKLFF. The CDR3 coding sequence is TGCGCCAGCAGTGAAGAGGAAAAACTGTTTTTT.